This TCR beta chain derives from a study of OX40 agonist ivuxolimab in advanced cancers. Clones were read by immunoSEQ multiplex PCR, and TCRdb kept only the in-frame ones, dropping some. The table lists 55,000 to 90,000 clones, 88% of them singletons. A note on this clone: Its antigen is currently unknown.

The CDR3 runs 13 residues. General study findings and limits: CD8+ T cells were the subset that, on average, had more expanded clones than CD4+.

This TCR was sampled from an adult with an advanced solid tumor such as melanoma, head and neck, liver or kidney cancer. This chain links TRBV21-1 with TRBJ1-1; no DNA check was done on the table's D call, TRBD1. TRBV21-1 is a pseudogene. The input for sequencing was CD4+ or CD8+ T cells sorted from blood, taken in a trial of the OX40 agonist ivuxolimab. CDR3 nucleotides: TGTGCCAGCAGCATCCCGAGACAGGATCGGGCTTTCTTT. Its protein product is CASSIPRQDRAFF.